This T cell receptor (beta chain) was identified in a study of CXCR3-negative and CXCR3-positive naive CD8 T cells. Within the CD8+ T cell compartment, naive cells were CD45RO-CCR7+CD27+CD95-. Comments on this clonotype: Its target is not known.

Findings and caveats of the study: CXCR3-positive naive cells carried more hydrophobic TRB CDR3s than CXCR3-negative ones. Diversity ran similarly high across both naive subsets but far lower in memory CD8+ cells. Most assays were run on fresh PBMCs (CXCR3 expression partially decreased after cryopreservation).

5' RACE that incorporated UMI labels was used to prepare the TRB cDNA libraries. TCRdb re-called the 5' RACE reads and shows each CDR3 protein once, DNA omitted. The specimen's table records around 88,000 distinct CDR3 sequences. Specimen: naive CXCR3+ CD8+ T cells from blood. The subset is: CD45RO-CCR7+CD27+CD95- naive CD8+ T cells expressing CXCR3 (TNR3+). The source is a human donor in good health. Some clones in this sample may be carry-over from other donors' samples.

CDR3 sequence reads: CASSPQSGGAMGTEAFF. The chain employs TRBV7-9 and TRBJ1-1. The germline CDR1 and CDR2 sequences are SEHNR and FQNEAQ (reference sequence). The length of the CDR3 is 17 residues.